This entry concerns a single T cell receptor (beta chain). In its sample, this clonotype was seen a few times. The clone's antigen remains unknown. Per-base qualities were not stored, and no clone one base away is much larger. The receptor library was made with RT-PCR. The sample was run on an Illumina HiSeq 2500. TCRdb's own reprocessing of the public reads used fastp at Q25 and MiXCR and kept productive beta chains. For every CDR3 protein sequence, its rows merge into one entry that carries the most common genes and DNA. A total of fewer than 600,000 distinct CDR3 sequences appear in this sample, around 7.9% of them only once. The ten largest clones represent about 12% of the sample. This sample is part of a study of response to subunit inactivated influenza vaccine (dated by TCRdb to 2016 to 2019). Regarding the research as a whole: To follow how T cells responded to a trivalent subunit inactivated influenza vaccine, the researchers relied on deep quantitative profiling of the T cell receptor repertoire. Broader findings and caveats from the paper: According to the authors, only a limited number of new T cells may be recruited by each seasonal influenza vaccination.

The sample consisted of PBMCs from blood, taken roughly 24 months after vaccination. The source of this sequence is a man between 50 and 69 years old who received an inactivated influenza vaccine. Donor details come from another sample of the same person, matched by shared clones.

The CDR3: CASGTYGRGNEKLFF. The sequenced DNA is TGTGCCAGCGGAACCTACGGGCGTGGGAATGAAAAACTGTTTTTT. Rearrangement joined TRBV5-8 to TRBJ1-4; the D gene identity is not certain. Between the V and J ends, shortened by 7 bases and 5 bases respectively, the junction contains 18 bases. The CDR3, from cysteine to phenylalanine, totals 15 residues. Here the CDR3 DNA is all that survives: 45 bases in frame from base 1. The germline V gene sets CDR1 to SGHTS and CDR2 to YDEGEE.